Described below is a single TCR beta chain sequence and its context. The sample belongs to a study of blood T cell repertoires in COVID-19. Across the study: T cells, B-cell-depleted T cells, or PBMCs supplied cDNA or gDNA.

Germline CDR1 SQVTM, CDR2 ANQGSEA. V shed 5 bases and J shed 5 bases, with 18 bases lying between them. The CDR3 totals 14 residues. Data came from immunoSEQ multiplex PCR; TCRdb stores just in-frame clones and leaves some out. Among some 46,000 clones listed, approximately 85% were seen once. The source is a woman aged 80 or over with COVID-19, enrolled during active disease. Sequencing used peripheral blood. This rearrangement joins TRBV29-1 to TRBJ1-2; D remains ambiguous. CDR3 nucleotides: TGCAGCGTTAACCCAGCGGGGAGGGCGTATGGCTACACCTTC. Translating it yields CSVNPAGRAYGYTF.